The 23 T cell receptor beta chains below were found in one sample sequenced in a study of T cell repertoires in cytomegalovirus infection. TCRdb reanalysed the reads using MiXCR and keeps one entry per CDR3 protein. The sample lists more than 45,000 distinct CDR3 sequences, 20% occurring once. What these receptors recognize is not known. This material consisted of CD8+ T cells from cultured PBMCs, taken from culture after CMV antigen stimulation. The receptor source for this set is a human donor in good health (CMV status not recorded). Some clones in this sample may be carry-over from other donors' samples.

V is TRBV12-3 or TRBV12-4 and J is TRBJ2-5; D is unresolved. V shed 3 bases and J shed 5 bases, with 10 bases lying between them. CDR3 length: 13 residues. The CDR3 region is CASSFAESETQYF. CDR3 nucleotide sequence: TGTGCCAGCAGTTTTGCCGAGTCTGAGACCCAGTACTTC.

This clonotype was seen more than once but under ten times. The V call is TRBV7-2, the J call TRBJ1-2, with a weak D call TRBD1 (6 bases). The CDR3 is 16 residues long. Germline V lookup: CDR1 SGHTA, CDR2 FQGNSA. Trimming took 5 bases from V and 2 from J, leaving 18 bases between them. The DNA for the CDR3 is TGTGCCAGCAGCCCAAGGGCCCGACAGGCGAACTATGGCTACACCTTC. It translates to CASSPRARQANYGYTF.

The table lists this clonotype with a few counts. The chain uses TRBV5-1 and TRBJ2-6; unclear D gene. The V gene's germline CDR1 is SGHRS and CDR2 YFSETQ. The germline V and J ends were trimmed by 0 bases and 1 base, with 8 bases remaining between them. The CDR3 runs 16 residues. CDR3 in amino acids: CASSLVFESGANVLTF. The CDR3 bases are TGCGCCAGCAGCTTGGTGTTTGAATCTGGGGCCAACGTCCTGACTTTC.

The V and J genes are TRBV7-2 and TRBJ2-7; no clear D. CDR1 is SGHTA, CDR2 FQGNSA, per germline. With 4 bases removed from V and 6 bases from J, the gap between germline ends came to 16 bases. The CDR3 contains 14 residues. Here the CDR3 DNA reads TGTGCCAGCAGCTATACAGTGTCCCTCTCCGAGCAGTACTTC. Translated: CASSYTVSLSEQYF.

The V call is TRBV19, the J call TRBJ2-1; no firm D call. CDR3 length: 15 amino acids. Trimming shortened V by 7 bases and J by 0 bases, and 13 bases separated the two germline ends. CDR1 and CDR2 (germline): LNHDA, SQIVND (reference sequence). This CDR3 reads CASTIGPSSYNEQFF. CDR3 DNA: TGTGCCAGTACCATAGGGCCTAGCTCCTACAATGAGCAGTTCTTC. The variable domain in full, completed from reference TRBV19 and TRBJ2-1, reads DGGITQSPKYLFRKEGQNVTLSCEQNLNHDAMYWYRQDPGQGLRLIYYSQIVNDFQKGDIAEGYSVSREKKESFPLTVTSAQKNPTAFYLCASTIGPSSYNEQFFGPGTRLTVL.

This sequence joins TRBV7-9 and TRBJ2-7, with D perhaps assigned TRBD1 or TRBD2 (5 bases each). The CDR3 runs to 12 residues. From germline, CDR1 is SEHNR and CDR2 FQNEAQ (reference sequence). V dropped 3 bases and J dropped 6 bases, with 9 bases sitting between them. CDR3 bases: TGTGCCAGCAGCTTTGGGGGAAGCGAGCAGTACTTC. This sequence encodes CASSFGGSEQYF.

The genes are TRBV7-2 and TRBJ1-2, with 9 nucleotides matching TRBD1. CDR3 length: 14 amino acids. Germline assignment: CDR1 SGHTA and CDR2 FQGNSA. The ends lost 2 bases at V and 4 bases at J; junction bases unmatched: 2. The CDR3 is CASSLMTGGYGYTF. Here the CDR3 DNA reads TGTGCCAGCAGCTTAATGACAGGGGGCTATGGCTACACCTTC.

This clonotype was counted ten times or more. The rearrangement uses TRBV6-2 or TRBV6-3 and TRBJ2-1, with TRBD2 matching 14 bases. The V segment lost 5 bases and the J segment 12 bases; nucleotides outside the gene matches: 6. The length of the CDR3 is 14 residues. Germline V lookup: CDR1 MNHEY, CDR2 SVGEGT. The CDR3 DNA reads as TGTGCCAGCAGTACCGGGACTAGCGGGAGACTGCAGTTCTTC. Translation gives CASSTGTSGRLQFF.

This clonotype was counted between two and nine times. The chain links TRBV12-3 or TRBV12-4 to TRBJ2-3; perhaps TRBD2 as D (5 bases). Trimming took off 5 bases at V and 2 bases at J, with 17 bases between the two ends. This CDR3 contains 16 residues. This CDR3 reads CASSPSSEIHTDTQYF. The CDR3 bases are TGTGCCAGCAGTCCTAGTAGCGAGATCCACACAGATACGCAGTATTTT.

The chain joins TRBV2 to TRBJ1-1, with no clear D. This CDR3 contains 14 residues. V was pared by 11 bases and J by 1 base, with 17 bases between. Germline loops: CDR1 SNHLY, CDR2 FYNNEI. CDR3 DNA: TGTGCCGACACGAATCAGGTCAAGAACACTGAAGCTTTCTTT. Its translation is CADTNQVKNTEAFF.

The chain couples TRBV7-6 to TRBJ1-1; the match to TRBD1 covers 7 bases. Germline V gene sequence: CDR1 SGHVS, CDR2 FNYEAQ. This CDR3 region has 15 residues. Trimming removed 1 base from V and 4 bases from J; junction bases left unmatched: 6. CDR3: CASSLGQGPGTEAFF. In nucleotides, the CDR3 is TGTGCCAGCAGCTTAGGACAGGGACCCGGCACTGAAGCTTTCTTT.

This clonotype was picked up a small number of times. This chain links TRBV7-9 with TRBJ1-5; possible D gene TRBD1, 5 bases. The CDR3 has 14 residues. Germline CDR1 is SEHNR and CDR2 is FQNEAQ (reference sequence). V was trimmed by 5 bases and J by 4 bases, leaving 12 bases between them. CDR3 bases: TGTGCCAGCAGCCTGGGGGACTTAAATCAGCCCCAGCATTTT. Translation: CASSLGDLNQPQHF. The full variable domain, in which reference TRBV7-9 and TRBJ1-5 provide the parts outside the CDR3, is DTGVSQNPRHKITKRGQNVTFRCDPISEHNRLYWYRQTLGQGPEFLTYFQNEAQLEKSRLLSDRFSAERPKGSFSTLEIQRTEQGDSAMYLCASSLGDLNQPQHFGDGTRLSIL.

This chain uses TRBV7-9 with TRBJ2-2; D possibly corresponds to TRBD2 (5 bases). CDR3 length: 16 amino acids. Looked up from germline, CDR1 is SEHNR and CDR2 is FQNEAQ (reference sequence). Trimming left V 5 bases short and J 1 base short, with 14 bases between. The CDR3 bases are TGTGCCAGCAGCACCCCGAACCGGGGGAACACCGGGGAGCTGTTTTTT. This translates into CASSTPNRGNTGELFF.

As DNA, the CDR3 is TGTGCCAGCAGCGTAGTGGCCGGTTGGGATACGCAGTATTTT. Translating it yields CASSVVAGWDTQYF. The rearrangement joins TRBV9 to TRBJ2-3, with D unclear. From germline, CDR1 is SGDLS and CDR2 YYNGEE. Trimming stripped 0 bases from V and 6 bases from J, with 11 bases between. This CDR3 is 14 amino acids long.

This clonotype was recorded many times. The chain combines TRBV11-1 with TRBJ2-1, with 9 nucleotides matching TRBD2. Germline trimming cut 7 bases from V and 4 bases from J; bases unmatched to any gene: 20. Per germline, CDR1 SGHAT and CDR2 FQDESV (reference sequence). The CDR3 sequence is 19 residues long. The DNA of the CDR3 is TGTGCCAGCACCGGTAATAGCGGGAGAGCCAACCACGCTTACAATGAGCAGTTCTTC. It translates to CASTGNSGRANHAYNEQFF.

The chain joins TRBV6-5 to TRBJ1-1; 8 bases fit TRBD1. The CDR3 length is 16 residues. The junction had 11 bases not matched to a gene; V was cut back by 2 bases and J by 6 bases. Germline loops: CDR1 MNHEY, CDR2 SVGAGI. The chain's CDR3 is CASSYRPGGPVAEAFF. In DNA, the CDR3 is TGTGCCAGCAGTTACCGTCCAGGGGGCCCTGTGGCTGAAGCTTTCTTT.

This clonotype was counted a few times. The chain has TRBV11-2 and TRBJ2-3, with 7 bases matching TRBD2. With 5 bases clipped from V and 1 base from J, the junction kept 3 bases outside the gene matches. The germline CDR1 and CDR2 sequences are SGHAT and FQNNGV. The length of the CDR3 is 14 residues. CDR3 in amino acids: CASSARGGTDTQYF. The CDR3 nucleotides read TGTGCCAGCAGCGCCCGGGGGGGCACAGATACGCAGTATTTT.

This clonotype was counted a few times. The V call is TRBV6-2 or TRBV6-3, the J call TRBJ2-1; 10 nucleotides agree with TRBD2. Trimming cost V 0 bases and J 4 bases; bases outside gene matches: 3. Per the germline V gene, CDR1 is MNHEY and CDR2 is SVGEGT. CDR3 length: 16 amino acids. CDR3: CASSYSERGGYNEQFF. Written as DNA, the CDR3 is TGTGCCAGCAGTTACTCTGAGCGGGGGGGTTACAATGAGCAGTTCTTC.

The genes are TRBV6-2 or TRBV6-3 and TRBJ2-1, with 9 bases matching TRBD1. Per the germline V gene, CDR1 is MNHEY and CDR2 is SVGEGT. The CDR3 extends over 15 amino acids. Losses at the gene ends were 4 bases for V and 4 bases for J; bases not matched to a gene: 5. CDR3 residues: CASSSYRGLYNEQFF. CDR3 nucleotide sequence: TGTGCCAGCAGTTCGTACAGGGGGCTGTACAATGAGCAGTTCTTC.

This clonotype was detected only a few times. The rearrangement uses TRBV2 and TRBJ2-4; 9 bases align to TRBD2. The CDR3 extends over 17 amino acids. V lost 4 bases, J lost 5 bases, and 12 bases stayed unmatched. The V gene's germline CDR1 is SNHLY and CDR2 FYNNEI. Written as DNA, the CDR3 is TGTGCCAGCAGTGTCGATAGCGGGAGATCGGTGGAAAACATTCAGTACTTC. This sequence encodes CASSVDSGRSVENIQYF.

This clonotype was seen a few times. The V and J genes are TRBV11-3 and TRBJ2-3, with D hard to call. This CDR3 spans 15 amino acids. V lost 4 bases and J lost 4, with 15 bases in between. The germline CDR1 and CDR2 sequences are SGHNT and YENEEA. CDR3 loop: CASSSLDSPPDTQYF. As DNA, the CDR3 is TGTGCCAGCAGCTCCCTAGACTCACCCCCAGATACGCAGTATTTT.

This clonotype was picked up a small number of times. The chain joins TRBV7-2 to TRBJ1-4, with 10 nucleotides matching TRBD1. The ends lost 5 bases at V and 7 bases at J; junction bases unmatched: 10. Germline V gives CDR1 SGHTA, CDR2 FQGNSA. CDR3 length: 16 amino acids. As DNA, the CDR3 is TGTGCCAGCAGCGCCAGGGACAGGGGCTGGAGTGAAAAACTGTTTTTT. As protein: CASSARDRGWSEKLFF.

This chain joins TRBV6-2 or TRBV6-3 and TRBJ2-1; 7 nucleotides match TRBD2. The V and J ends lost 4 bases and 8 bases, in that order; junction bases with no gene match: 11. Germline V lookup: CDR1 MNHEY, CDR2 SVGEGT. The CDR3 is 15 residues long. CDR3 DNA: TGTGCCAGCAGTTCCCACAGCGGGAATATCGATGAGCAGTTCTTC. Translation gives CASSSHSGNIDEQFF.